This is a list of T cell receptor beta chains from one sample in a study of human T cells and chemical hapten exposure. TCRdb re-called the RACE reads through MiXCR, storing one row per CDR3 protein. The table shows 80,000 to 100,000 distinct CDR3 sequences, with 12% occurring only once. The source material was whole blood, sampled in connection with sensitization to the hapten diphenylcyclopropenone (DPC). All receptors derive from a woman aged 35 to 49 with alopecia areata. Some clones in this sample may be carry-over from other donors' samples. Each CDR3 is given with its conserved first and last residue. Fields, in order: V gene, J gene, D gene, clone size, CDR3 DNA, CDR3 protein. A D gene is named only where the DNA matches it firmly. Expanded clones are given a class, and other clones once, few, many or no size at all.

v_call: TRBV28
j_call: TRBJ2-3
d_call: -
clone_size: -
cdr3_nt: TGTGCCAGCAGTTCGGTGGCCACAGATACGCAGTATTTT
cdr3_aa: CASSSVATDTQYF

v_call: TRBV7-2
j_call: TRBJ2-3
d_call: -
clone_size: few
cdr3_nt: TGTGCCAGCAGCCCCCTGGGGGATACGCAGTATTTT
cdr3_aa: CASSPLGDTQYF

v_call: TRBV5-8
j_call: TRBJ1-5
d_call: -
clone_size: medium-sized
cdr3_nt: TGTGCCAGCAGCTTGGGGGGTCGTGGAAATCAGCCCCAGCATTTT
cdr3_aa: CASSLGGRGNQPQHF

v_call: TRBV3-1
j_call: TRBJ2-7
d_call: -
clone_size: few
cdr3_nt: TGTGCCAGCAGCCAAGATCGGACCGCGAGGGAGCAGTACTTC
cdr3_aa: CASSQDRTAREQYF

v_call: TRBV5-1
j_call: TRBJ2-7
d_call: -
clone_size: few
cdr3_nt: TGCGCCAGCAGCCCGGAGGCGGCTAGCTACGAGCAGTACTTC
cdr3_aa: CASSPEAASYEQYF

v_call: TRBV7-2
j_call: TRBJ2-3
d_call: -
clone_size: many
cdr3_nt: TGTGCCAGCAGCTTCACAGGCTCGTCCACAGATACGCAGTATTTT
cdr3_aa: CASSFTGSSTDTQYF

v_call: TRBV3-1
j_call: TRBJ2-7
d_call: -
clone_size: -
cdr3_nt: TGTGCCAGCAGCCATTCCGGGACCTCCTACGAGCAGTACTTC
cdr3_aa: CASSHSGTSYEQYF

v_call: TRBV20-1
j_call: TRBJ1-1
d_call: TRBD1
clone_size: many
cdr3_nt: TGCAGTGCTAGCAGGGGGGTCACTGAAGCTTTCTTT
cdr3_aa: CSASRGVTEAFF

v_call: TRBV24-1
j_call: TRBJ2-1
d_call: TRBD2
clone_size: -
cdr3_nt: TGTGCCATCGCAGGTCTAGCGGGAGAGGGTGAGCAGTTCTTC
cdr3_aa: CAIAGLAGEGEQFF

v_call: TRBV28
j_call: TRBJ1-6
d_call: -
clone_size: -
cdr3_nt: TGTGCCAGCAGTTCCAGTCGGGGGGGGATGTTTCCCTCACCCCTCCACTTT
cdr3_aa: CASSSSRGGMFPSPLHF

v_call: TRBV7-9
j_call: TRBJ2-7
d_call: TRBD2
clone_size: few
cdr3_nt: TGTGCCAGCAGCTTAGCGCTAGCGGGAGGCGAAGAGCAGTACTTC
cdr3_aa: CASSLALAGGEEQYF

v_call: TRBV29-1
j_call: TRBJ2-7
d_call: -
clone_size: -
cdr3_nt: TGCAGCGTTGTCTGGGTTTCGGGGGAGCAGTACTTC
cdr3_aa: CSVVWVSGEQYF

v_call: TRBV6-2/TRBV6-3
j_call: TRBJ2-1
d_call: TRBD1
clone_size: many
cdr3_nt: TGTGCCAGCAGTAGGACAGGGGAAGCCTACAATGAGCAGTTCTTC
cdr3_aa: CASSRTGEAYNEQFF

v_call: TRBV29-1
j_call: TRBJ1-2
d_call: TRBD1
clone_size: -
cdr3_nt: TGCAGCGTTGCCCCAGGGGGACTCTATGGCTACACCTTC
cdr3_aa: CSVAPGGLYGYTF

v_call: TRBV6-1
j_call: TRBJ2-3
d_call: TRBD2
clone_size: few
cdr3_nt: TGTGCCAGCAGCCTCACTGAGGGACTAGCGGCTAGCACAGATACGCAGTATTTT
cdr3_aa: CASSLTEGLAASTDTQYF

v_call: TRBV28
j_call: TRBJ2-7
d_call: -
clone_size: -
cdr3_nt: TGTGCCAGCAGGTCGGGGCAGGGTTACGAGCAGTACTTC
cdr3_aa: CASRSGQGYEQYF

v_call: TRBV18
j_call: TRBJ2-7
d_call: -
clone_size: -
cdr3_nt: TGTGCCAGCTCTCTCGACAGGATGGGGTTCTACGAGCAGTACTTC
cdr3_aa: CASSLDRMGFYEQYF

v_call: TRBV28
j_call: TRBJ2-3
d_call: TRBD1
clone_size: -
cdr3_nt: TGTGCCAGCAGTTCCACAGGGGGCGCGTTTCGGGTCGCAGATACGCAGTATTTT
cdr3_aa: CASSSTGGAFRVADTQYF

v_call: TRBV12-3/TRBV12-4
j_call: TRBJ2-7
d_call: TRBD1
clone_size: few
cdr3_nt: TGTGCCAGCAGTCTGACAGGGGCCGAGCAGTACTTC
cdr3_aa: CASSLTGAEQYF

v_call: TRBV6-6
j_call: TRBJ2-1
d_call: -
clone_size: -
cdr3_nt: TGTGCCAGCAGTTATGGGCCCTACAATGAGCAGTTCTTC
cdr3_aa: CASSYGPYNEQFF

v_call: TRBV20-1
j_call: TRBJ1-1
d_call: -
clone_size: few
cdr3_nt: TGCAGTGCTGGCCAGGACAGGAACACTGAAGCTTTCTTT
cdr3_aa: CSAGQDRNTEAFF

v_call: TRBV28
j_call: TRBJ2-7
d_call: TRBD1
clone_size: -
cdr3_nt: TGTGCCAGCAGTCCGGGACAGGGAAGAGGGCAGTACTTC
cdr3_aa: CASSPGQGRGQYF

v_call: TRBV28
j_call: TRBJ2-1
d_call: -
clone_size: -
cdr3_nt: TGTGCCAGCAGTTTTACAGATTTGAGGGTGGGCCTCGATGAGCAGTTCTTC
cdr3_aa: CASSFTDLRVGLDEQFF

v_call: TRBV11-2
j_call: TRBJ2-1
d_call: TRBD2
clone_size: -
cdr3_nt: TGTGCCAGCAGCTTCGGCGGGAGGGCCTCCAAGAATGAGCAGTTCTTC
cdr3_aa: CASSFGGRASKNEQFF

v_call: TRBV20-1
j_call: TRBJ2-7
d_call: TRBD2
clone_size: -
cdr3_nt: TGCAGTGCTCCCAGAGCGGGAGGCCACGAGCAGTACTTC
cdr3_aa: CSAPRAGGHEQYF

v_call: TRBV5-1
j_call: TRBJ2-3
d_call: TRBD1
clone_size: once
cdr3_nt: TGCGCCAGCAGCTCCGGGACAGGGGGCAGCACAGATACGCAGTATTTT
cdr3_aa: CASSSGTGGSTDTQYF

v_call: TRBV14
j_call: TRBJ2-3
d_call: -
clone_size: few
cdr3_nt: TGTGCCAGCAGCCAAGCAGGGAATACGCAGTATTTT
cdr3_aa: CASSQAGNTQYF

v_call: TRBV7-2
j_call: TRBJ2-7
d_call: TRBD2
clone_size: few
cdr3_nt: TGTGCCAGCAGCTTAGGTCTAGCGGGGGGAAGTAACGAGCAGTACTTC
cdr3_aa: CASSLGLAGGSNEQYF

v_call: TRBV19
j_call: TRBJ2-1
d_call: -
clone_size: many
cdr3_nt: TGTGCCAGTGGCAGGGGCGACACCTACAATGAGCAGTTCTTC
cdr3_aa: CASGRGDTYNEQFF

v_call: TRBV18
j_call: TRBJ1-5
d_call: TRBD1
clone_size: many
cdr3_nt: TGTGCCAGCTCCTTCGGGACAGATCGCAATCAGCCCCAGCATTTT
cdr3_aa: CASSFGTDRNQPQHF

v_call: TRBV18
j_call: TRBJ2-5
d_call: -
clone_size: few
cdr3_nt: TGTGCCAGCTCACCACCGGGACCCCGCGAGGGAGAGACCCAGTACTTC
cdr3_aa: CASSPPGPREGETQYF

v_call: TRBV29-1
j_call: TRBJ2-1
d_call: -
clone_size: few
cdr3_nt: TGCAGCGTTTCAAGGGGCGTTTCCTACAATGAGCAGTTCTTC
cdr3_aa: CSVSRGVSYNEQFF

v_call: TRBV6-2/TRBV6-3
j_call: TRBJ2-1
d_call: -
clone_size: -
cdr3_nt: TGTGCCAGCAGTTCCCGTAGAGAGCAGTTCTTC
cdr3_aa: CASSSRREQFF

v_call: TRBV28
j_call: TRBJ2-2
d_call: -
clone_size: -
cdr3_nt: TGTGCCTGTCGGAGGACCGGGGAGCTGTTTTTT
cdr3_aa: CACRRTGELFF

v_call: TRBV28
j_call: TRBJ2-5
d_call: TRBD1
clone_size: few
cdr3_nt: TGTGCCAGCAGTTTAAACCCCACAGGGGACCAAGAGACCCAGTACTTC
cdr3_aa: CASSLNPTGDQETQYF

v_call: TRBV9
j_call: TRBJ2-7
d_call: -
clone_size: many
cdr3_nt: TGTGCCAGCAGCGGAAGGAGCTCCTACGAGCAGTACTTC
cdr3_aa: CASSGRSSYEQYF

v_call: TRBV29-1
j_call: TRBJ2-7
d_call: -
clone_size: few
cdr3_nt: TGCAGCGTTGCAGGGAGAGTAGGGTTCTACGAGCAGTACTTC
cdr3_aa: CSVAGRVGFYEQYF

v_call: TRBV28
j_call: TRBJ1-5
d_call: TRBD1
clone_size: -
cdr3_nt: TGTGCCAGCAGTGAACGACAGGGGATTCAGCCCCAGCATTTT
cdr3_aa: CASSERQGIQPQHF

v_call: TRBV12-5
j_call: TRBJ2-6
d_call: -
clone_size: few
cdr3_nt: TGTGCTAGTCGCTTCTCCCTGTGGAGGACGAATGGCGGGGCCAACGTCCTGACTTTC
cdr3_aa: CASRFSLWRTNGGANVLTF

v_call: TRBV10-3
j_call: TRBJ2-7
d_call: -
clone_size: few
cdr3_nt: TGTGCCATCAGTGAGCATAGCGGCGAGCAGTACTTC
cdr3_aa: CAISEHSGEQYF

v_call: TRBV7-9
j_call: TRBJ1-6
d_call: TRBD1
clone_size: -
cdr3_nt: TGTGCCAGCAGCTTAGCGCGGGACAGGGTGCGCAATTCACCCCTCCACTTT
cdr3_aa: CASSLARDRVRNSPLHF

v_call: TRBV7-6
j_call: TRBJ1-1
d_call: TRBD1
clone_size: many
cdr3_nt: TGTGCCAGCAGCTTTGGGGGACAGGGGCTGAACACTGAAGCTTTCTTT
cdr3_aa: CASSFGGQGLNTEAFF

v_call: TRBV4-2
j_call: TRBJ2-7
d_call: TRBD1
clone_size: few
cdr3_nt: TGTGCCAGCAGCCAGGAAACAGGGGGCTCCTACGAGCAGTACTTC
cdr3_aa: CASSQETGGSYEQYF

v_call: TRBV9
j_call: TRBJ2-1
d_call: -
clone_size: -
cdr3_nt: TGTGCCAGCAGCCTGGGACTTAAGAGCTCCTACAATGAGCAGTTCTTC
cdr3_aa: CASSLGLKSSYNEQFF

v_call: TRBV9
j_call: TRBJ2-2
d_call: -
clone_size: few
cdr3_nt: TGTGCCAGCAGCGTAGTCGAGGTCGGGGAGCTGTTTTTT
cdr3_aa: CASSVVEVGELFF

v_call: TRBV9
j_call: TRBJ1-1
d_call: TRBD1
clone_size: -
cdr3_nt: TGTGCCAGCAGCGACGGGACAGGGGGGATTTCTTTCTTT
cdr3_aa: CASSDGTGGISFF

v_call: TRBV20-1
j_call: TRBJ2-7
d_call: TRBD2
clone_size: -
cdr3_nt: TGCAGTGCTAGAGTTCCGGGACTAGCGGCCTACGAGCAGTACTTC
cdr3_aa: CSARVPGLAAYEQYF

v_call: TRBV9
j_call: TRBJ2-5
d_call: -
clone_size: many
cdr3_nt: TGTGCCAGCAGCGTAGATGTGGGCCAGGGGCGAGTCGGGGGCCAAGAGACCCAGTACTTC
cdr3_aa: CASSVDVGQGRVGGQETQYF

v_call: TRBV6-6
j_call: TRBJ2-1
d_call: -
clone_size: -
cdr3_nt: TGTGCCAGCAGAGAAGACGGCTATGAGCAGTTCTTC
cdr3_aa: CASREDGYEQFF

v_call: TRBV7-9
j_call: TRBJ2-1
d_call: -
clone_size: -
cdr3_nt: TGTGCCAGCACCCGGGATTCTAATGAGCAGTTCTTC
cdr3_aa: CASTRDSNEQFF

v_call: TRBV28
j_call: TRBJ1-5
d_call: -
clone_size: -
cdr3_nt: TGTGCCAGCTCTCCCTTTCCAGGCAGTAGACCTAATGACCATCAGCCCCAGCATTTT
cdr3_aa: CASSPFPGSRPNDHQPQHF

v_call: TRBV1
j_call: TRBJ2-5
d_call: -
clone_size: -
cdr3_nt: TGCACCAGCAGCCAGCCCACGGAGCGGGAGAAAGAGACCCAGTACTTC
cdr3_aa: CTSSQPTEREKETQYF

v_call: TRBV5-5
j_call: TRBJ2-7
d_call: -
clone_size: many
cdr3_nt: TGTGCCAGCAGCTTGAGTGGCGGGGCACTTGTAGAGCAGTACTTC
cdr3_aa: CASSLSGGALVEQYF